Listed below are T cell receptor beta chains from one sample, sequenced in a study of T cells in tumors after PD-1 blockade. Sequenced by immunoSEQ multiplex PCR; TCRdb stores in-frame clones only, minus some. The table shows almost 35,000 clones, with roughly 76% occurring only once. This specimen consisted of PBMCs, obtained after anti-PD-1 treatment. These receptors were obtained from a human donor with basal cell carcinoma. Both conserved end residues are trimmed from each CDR3. The order of the fields is J gene, V gene, CDR3 protein.

TRBJ2-3 | TRBV7-2 | ASSLAGGGPTDTQY
TRBJ1-4 | TRBV19 | ASSIGGIANEKLF
TRBJ1-3 | TRBV10-3 | AISESLSGSLYTIY
TRBJ2-3 | TRBV12-5 | ASGWDSTDTQY
TRBJ2-5 | TRBV28 | ASSYRASQETQY
TRBJ1-2 | TRBV5-1 | ASQAQTGAYGYT
TRBJ1-1 | TRBV2 | ASSVDRHYEAF
TRBJ2-1 | TRBV3-1/TRBV3-2 | ASSPTRTSGGANRKF
TRBJ1-1 | TRBV5-1 | ASSFGTGSFTEAF
TRBJ1-4 | TRBV19 | ASSIEEGTVRKLF
TRBJ1-2 | TRBV29-1 | SVTAGGGSGYT
TRBJ1-4 | TRBV10-3 | AISDPRGGATNEKLF
TRBJ2-3 | TRBV15 | ATRTRWTGPSDTQY
TRBJ2-3 | TRBV12-5 | ASGLSDGDTQY
TRBJ2-7 | TRBV5-1 | ASSLEASGRAAYEQY
TRBJ2-2 | TRBV19 | ASSARRGSNTGELF
TRBJ2-3 | TRBV3-1/TRBV3-2 | ASSERDRGADTQY
TRBJ2-7 | TRBV7-2 | ASSLKAGGLEQY
TRBJ2-3 | TRBV7-3 | ASSLDGGGTDTQY
TRBJ1-2 | TRBV5-4 | ASSLRQQYPDGYT
TRBJ1-2 | TRBV5-4 | ASSLHDRVNYGYT
TRBJ2-3 | TRBV15 | ATSRDPADTQY
TRBJ1-2 | TRBV5-4 | ASSYQYGYT
TRBJ1-2 | TRBV6-5 | ASTLGGHYYGYT
TRBJ2-2 | TRBV6-5 | ASYYAGELF
TRBJ2-2 | TRBV27 | ASSIQGTANTGELF
TRBJ2-7 | TRBV25-1 | ASSRTGSSYEQY
TRBJ1-5 | TRBV7-2 | ASSSGQGMQPQH
TRBJ2-5 | TRBV10-3 | ASGRRGSRKETQY
TRBJ1-2 | TRBV11-3 | ASSSEGRTNYGYT
TRBJ1-5 | TRBV4-3 | ASSQVPGRGNQPQH
TRBJ1-2 | TRBV11-3 | ASSAGTATNYGYT
TRBJ2-5 | TRBV5-5 | ASSLAGGPLQTQY
TRBJ1-2 | TRBV28 | ASSFRGRNYGYT
TRBJ1-2 | TRBV27 | ASSLNSQTYGYT
TRBJ2-7 | TRBV30 | AWSRGGLSYEQY
TRBJ1-6 | TRBV28 | ASRTPTGIAGSPLH
TRBJ1-1 | TRBV2 | ASILRNENTEAF
TRBJ1-2 | TRBV7-9 | ASSLAQNRNAYGYT
TRBJ2-1 | TRBV9 | ASSPSGVYNEQF
TRBJ2-1 | TRBV4-3 | ASSRTILAGRRNEQF
TRBJ2-3 | TRBV24-1 | ATSEVLAGDLADTQY
TRBJ2-3 | TRBV18 | ASSPLPPTDTQY
TRBJ2-7 | TRBV7-9 | ASSLWDRPYEQY
TRBJ2-7 | TRBV12-3/TRBV12-4 | ASSLGGGEQY
TRBJ2-7 | TRBV6-2/TRBV6-3 | ASSSIGAGSPEQY
TRBJ2-6 | TRBV30 | AWSHKQSGANVLT
TRBJ1-2 | TRBV14 | ASSPPQGLEGGYT
TRBJ2-2 | TRBV11-3 | ASSSLWGRRTGELF
TRBJ2-7 | TRBV11-3 | ASSTPGRKATYEQY
TRBJ2-3 | TRBV10-3 | AISAGLGTDTQY
TRBJ1-5 | TRBV24-1 | ATSDSDRGLNQPQH